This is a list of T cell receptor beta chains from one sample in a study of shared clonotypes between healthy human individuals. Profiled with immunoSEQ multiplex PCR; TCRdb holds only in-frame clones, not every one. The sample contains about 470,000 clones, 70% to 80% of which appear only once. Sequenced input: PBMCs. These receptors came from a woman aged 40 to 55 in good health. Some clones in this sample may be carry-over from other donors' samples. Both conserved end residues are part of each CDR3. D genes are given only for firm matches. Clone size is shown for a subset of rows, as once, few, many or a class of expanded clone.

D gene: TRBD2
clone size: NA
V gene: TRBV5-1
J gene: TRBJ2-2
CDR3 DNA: TGCGCCAGCAGCTTGCTAGCGGGAGGGAACACCGGGGAGCTGTTTTTT
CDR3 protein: CASSLLAGGNTGELFF

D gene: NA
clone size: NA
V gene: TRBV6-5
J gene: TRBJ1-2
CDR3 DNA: TGTGCCAGCAGTTTTCTCAATAACTATGGCTACACCTTC
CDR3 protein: CASSFLNNYGYTF

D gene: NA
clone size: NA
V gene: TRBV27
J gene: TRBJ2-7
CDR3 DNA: TGTGCCAGCAGTTTTCTCGGAGCCCCCGGCGAGCAGTACTTC
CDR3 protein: CASSFLGAPGEQYF

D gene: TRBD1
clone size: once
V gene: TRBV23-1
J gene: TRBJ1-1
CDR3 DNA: TGCGCCAGCAGTCAATACCCCCAGGGGGCGCATCAGCTTCATCGGAACACTGAAGCTTTCTTT
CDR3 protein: CASSQYPQGAHQLHRNTEAFF

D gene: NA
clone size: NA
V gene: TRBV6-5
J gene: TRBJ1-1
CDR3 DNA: TGTGCCAGCAGTTACGATCGACGGCCCACTGAAGCTTTCTTT
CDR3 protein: CASSYDRRPTEAFF

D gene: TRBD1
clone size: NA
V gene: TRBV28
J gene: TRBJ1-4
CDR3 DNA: TGTGCCAGCAGTTTACTTCCGGGACAGGGGAATGAAAAACTGTTTTTT
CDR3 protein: CASSLLPGQGNEKLFF

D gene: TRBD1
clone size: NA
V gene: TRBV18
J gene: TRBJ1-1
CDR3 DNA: TGTGCCAGCTCACCCAGACAGGGGGCTGATTACTTGGCTGAAGCTTTCTTT
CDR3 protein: CASSPRQGADYLAEAFF

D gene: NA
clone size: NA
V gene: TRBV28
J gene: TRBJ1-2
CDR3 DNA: TGTGCCAGCAACGCTGGGGCAGTGGCCTATGGCTACACCTTC
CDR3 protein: CASNAGAVAYGYTF

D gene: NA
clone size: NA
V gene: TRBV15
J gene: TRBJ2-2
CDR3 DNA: TGTGCCACCAGCAGGCCGCAAGTGGGGACCGGGGAGCTGTTTTTT
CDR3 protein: CATSRPQVGTGELFF

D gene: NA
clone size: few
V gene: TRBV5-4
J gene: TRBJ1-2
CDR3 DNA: TGTGCCAGCAGTCTCGACAGGTTCTCCTATGGCTACACCTTC
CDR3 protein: CASSLDRFSYGYTF

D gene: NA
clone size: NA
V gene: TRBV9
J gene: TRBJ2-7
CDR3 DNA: TGTGCCAGCAGCGCCCACATCGATCCGTCCTACGAGCAGTACTTC
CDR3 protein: CASSAHIDPSYEQYF

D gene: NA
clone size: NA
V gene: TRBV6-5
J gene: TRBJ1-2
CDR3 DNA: TGTGCCAGCAGTTACGGGAGGGCGGAGGGCTACACCTTC
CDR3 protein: CASSYGRAEGYTF

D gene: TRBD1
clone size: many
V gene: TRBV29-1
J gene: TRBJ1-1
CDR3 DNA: TGCAGCGGGGGACAGCAGAACACTGAAGCTTTCTTT
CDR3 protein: CSGGQQNTEAFF

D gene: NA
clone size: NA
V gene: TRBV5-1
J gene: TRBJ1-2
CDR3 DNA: TGCGCCAGCAGCTTGGAGGGGAGGGGGAGCTACACCTTC
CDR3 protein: CASSLEGRGSYTF

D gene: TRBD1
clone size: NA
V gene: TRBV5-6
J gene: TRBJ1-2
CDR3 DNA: TGTGCCAGCAGCTTGGCCAAGGGGGCACGGGGCTACACCTTC
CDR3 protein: CASSLAKGARGYTF

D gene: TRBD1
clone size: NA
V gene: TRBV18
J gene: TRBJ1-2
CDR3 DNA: TGTGCCAGCTCCCTGGGACAGGCCCAAGGCTACACCTTC
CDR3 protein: CASSLGQAQGYTF

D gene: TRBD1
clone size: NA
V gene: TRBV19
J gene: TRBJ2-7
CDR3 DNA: TGTGCCACCGCGGACAGGGGAAATAGCGAGCAGTACTTC
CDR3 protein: CATADRGNSEQYF

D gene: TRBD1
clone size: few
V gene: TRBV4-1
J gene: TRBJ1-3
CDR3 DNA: TGCGCCAGCAGCCAAGTGGTTCAGGCGGGACAGGGGGCGAGAAACACCATATATTTT
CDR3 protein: CASSQVVQAGQGARNTIYF

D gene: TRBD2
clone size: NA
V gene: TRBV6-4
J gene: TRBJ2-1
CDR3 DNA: TGTGCCAGCAGCGGACTAGCGGGAGTGAGTGAGCAGTTCTTC
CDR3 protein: CASSGLAGVSEQFF

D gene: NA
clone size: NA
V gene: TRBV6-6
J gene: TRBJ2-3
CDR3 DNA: TGTGCCAGCACTCAGATCTACACAGATACGCAGTATTTT
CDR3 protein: CASTQIYTDTQYF

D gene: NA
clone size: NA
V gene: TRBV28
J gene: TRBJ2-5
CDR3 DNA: TGTGCCAGCAGTCGGGCCGGGACCCAAGAGACCCAGTACTTC
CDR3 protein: CASSRAGTQETQYF

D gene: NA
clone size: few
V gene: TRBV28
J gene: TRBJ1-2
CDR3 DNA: TGTGCCAGCAGTTGGAACAGGGATCATGGCTACACCTTC
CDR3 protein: CASSWNRDHGYTF

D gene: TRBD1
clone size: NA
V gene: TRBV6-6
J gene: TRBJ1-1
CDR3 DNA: TGTGCCAGCTGGCGGACAGGCACCACTGAAGCTTTCTTT
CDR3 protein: CASWRTGTTEAFF